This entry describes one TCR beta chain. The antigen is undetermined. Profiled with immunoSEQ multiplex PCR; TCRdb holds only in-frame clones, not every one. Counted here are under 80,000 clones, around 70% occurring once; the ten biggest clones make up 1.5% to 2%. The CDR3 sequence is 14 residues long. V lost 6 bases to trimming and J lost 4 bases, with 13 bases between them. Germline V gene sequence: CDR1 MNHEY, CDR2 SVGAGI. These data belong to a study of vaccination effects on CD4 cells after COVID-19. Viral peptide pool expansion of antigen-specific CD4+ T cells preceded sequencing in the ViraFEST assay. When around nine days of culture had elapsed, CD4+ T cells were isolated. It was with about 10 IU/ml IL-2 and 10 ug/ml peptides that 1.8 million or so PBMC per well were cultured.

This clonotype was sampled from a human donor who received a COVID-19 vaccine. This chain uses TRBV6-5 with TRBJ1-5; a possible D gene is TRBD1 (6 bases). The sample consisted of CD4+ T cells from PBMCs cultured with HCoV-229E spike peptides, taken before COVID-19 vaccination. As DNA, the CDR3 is TGTGCCAGCAGGGAGTATACAGGGAATCAGCCCCAGCATTTT. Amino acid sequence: CASREYTGNQPQHF.